Below, one T cell receptor beta chain is given with its context. This entry comes from a study of OX40 agonist ivuxolimab in advanced cancers. Study summary: Ivuxolimab, which patients received intravenously every 2 weeks, was dosed at 0.01 to 10 mg/kg.

Measured with immunoSEQ multiplex PCR; TCRdb has only the in-frame clones, and not every one. The table has tens of thousands of clones, roughly 80% seen once; the top ten hold about 2%. The CDR3 extends over 16 amino acids. Trimming stripped 0 bases from V and 1 base from J, with 9 bases between. Germline V CDR1 and CDR2: MNHEY, SVGAGI. This TCR derives from an adult with an advanced solid tumor such as melanoma, head and neck, liver or kidney cancer. This chain uses TRBV6-5 with TRBJ2-2; D perhaps matches TRBD2 (6 bases). This material consisted of CD4+ or CD8+ T cells sorted from blood, taken in a trial of the OX40 agonist ivuxolimab. This CDR3 is CASSYSNSGNTGELFF. In nucleotides, the CDR3 is TGTGCCAGCAGTTACTCGAATAGCGGGAACACCGGGGAGCTGTTTTTT.